Following are 18 T cell receptor beta chains from one sample sequenced in a study of T cell repertoires in cytomegalovirus infection. These receptors' antigens are unknown. MiXCR was run by TCRdb on the reads, yielding one entry per CDR3 protein. The sample has roughly 500,000 distinct CDR3 sequences, 40% to 50% seen once. Sequencing was performed on cultured PBMCs, taken from culture after CMV antigen stimulation. The receptors derive from a human donor in good health (CMV status not recorded). Some clones in this sample may be carry-over from other donors' samples.

The chain's CDR3 is CASSYDRHNQPQHF. For the CDR3, the DNA is TGTGCCAGCAGCTACGACAGGCATAATCAGCCCCAGCATTTT. This chain connects TRBV7-2 to TRBJ1-5; TRBD1 is a possible D gene (6 bases). V was clipped by 4 bases and J by 4 bases, with 11 bases between them. CDR1 is SGHTA and CDR2 is FQGNSA in the germline V gene. This CDR3 region has 14 residues.

V and J are TRBV25-1 and TRBJ2-3, with 11 bases that match TRBD2. With V trimmed by 3 bases and J by 3 bases, 2 bases remained unmatched. The CDR3 has 15 residues. Germline V gives CDR1 MGHDK, CDR2 SYGVNS. CDR3: CASSEPSGGTDTQYF. CDR3 nucleotide sequence: TGTGCCAGCAGTGAGCCTAGCGGGGGGACAGATACGCAGTATTTT. The entire variable domain, with the rest obtained from reference TRBV25-1 and TRBJ2-3, is as follows: EADIYQTPRYLVIGTGKKITLECSQTMGHDKMYWYQQDPGMELHLIHYSYGVNSTEKGDLSSESTVSRIRTEHFPLTLESARPSHTSQYLCASSEPSGGTDTQYFGPGTRLTVL.

The sample holds many counts of this clonotype. This sequence joins TRBV12-3 or TRBV12-4 and TRBJ1-2; 10 nucleotides line up with TRBD1. Unmatched junction bases numbered 3, after V lost 1 base and J lost 4 bases. CDR3 length equals 15 residues. The CDR3 coding sequence is TGTGCCAGCAGTTTAGGCCGGGACAGGGGCTATGGCTACACCTTC. Translating it yields CASSLGRDRGYGYTF.

This chain links TRBV5-1 with TRBJ2-1, with D possibly TRBD1 on 6 matching bases. V lost 4 bases and J 9 bases, leaving 17 bases between the germline ends. Germline loops: CDR1 SGHRS, CDR2 YFSETQ. This CDR3 has 14 amino acids. The CDR3 nucleotides read TGCGCCAGCAGCCCGACGACAGGTTTTGGTGAGCAGTTCTTC. Protein sequence: CASSPTTGFGEQFF. The full variable domain, its missing parts supplied by reference TRBV5-1 and TRBJ2-1, is KAGVTQTPRYLIKTRGQQVTLSCSPISGHRSVSWYQQTPGQGLQFLFEYFSETQRNKGNFPGRFSGRQFSNSRSEMNVSTLELGDSALYLCASSPTTGFGEQFFGPGTRLTVL.

The V gene is TRBV2, the J gene TRBJ1-2; possible D gene TRBD1, 5 bases. CDR3 length: 13 residues. Germline CDR1 SNHLY, CDR2 FYNNEI. The V end lost 1 base, the J end lost 5 bases, and 8 bases lay between the germline ends. The CDR3 reads CASSEETEYGYTF. CDR3 DNA: TGTGCCAGCAGTGAAGAGACAGAGTATGGCTACACCTTC.

This clonotype occurred a few times. The chain links TRBV7-2 to TRBJ2-7, with D unclear. Germline-derived CDR1 and CDR2 are SGHTA and FQGNSA. This CDR3 has 12 residues. The ends were cut back, 4 bases at V and 4 bases at J, with 8 bases in the middle. The CDR3 sequence is CASSSSRYEQYF. CDR3 bases: TGTGCCAGCAGCTCAAGCCGGTACGAGCAGTACTTC. The full variable domain, its missing parts supplied by reference TRBV7-2 and TRBJ2-7, is GAGVSQSPSNKVTEKGKDVELRCDPISGHTALYWYRQSLGQGLEFLIYFQGNSAPDKSGLPSDRFSAERTGGSVSTLTIQRTQQEDSAVYLCASSSSRYEQYFGPGTRLTVT.

The CDR3 DNA is TGTGCCAGCAGTGTGGGACACGATAAAGAGACCCAGTACTTC. Protein product: CASSVGHDKETQYF. The rearrangement uses TRBV2 and TRBJ2-5, with D perhaps TRBD1 (6 bases). The CDR3 extends over 14 amino acids. Germline V CDR1 and CDR2: SNHLY, FYNNEI. V lost 4 bases and J lost 3, with 12 bases in between.

This clonotype has more than one count but fewer than ten. The genes are TRBV7-2 and TRBJ2-5; weak D call: TRBD1 (5 bases). Germline V lookup: CDR1 SGHTA, CDR2 FQGNSA. The CDR3 totals 14 residues. V was shortened by 7 bases and J by 5 bases, with 17 bases between the two germline ends. CDR3 sequence reads: CASTQGSLLETQYF. The CDR3 DNA is TGTGCCAGCACGCAGGGAAGTCTTCTGGAGACCCAGTACTTC.

The sample holds a few counts of this clonotype. The chain combines TRBV6-2 or TRBV6-3 with TRBJ2-1, with D uncertain. The CDR3 extends over 12 amino acids. The V gene's germline CDR1 is MNHEY and CDR2 SVGEGT. V lost 6 bases, J lost 8 bases, and 11 bases lay in between. CDR3 loop: CASREAKDEQFF. The CDR3 DNA follows: TGTGCCAGCAGGGAAGCTAAGGATGAGCAGTTCTTC.

The chain joins TRBV12-3 or TRBV12-4 to TRBJ1-1; no clear D gene. The CDR3 is made up of 12 amino acids. V gave up 3 bases and J gave up 6 bases, with 8 bases separating them. The CDR3 spells CASSLGKPEAFF. CDR3 DNA sequence: TGTGCCAGCAGTTTGGGCAAGCCTGAAGCTTTCTTT.

The chain links TRBV19 to TRBJ2-5; TRBD1 matches 7 bases. Germline V CDR1 and CDR2: LNHDA, SQIVND (reference sequence). J was trimmed by 0 bases and V by 3 bases; bases with no gene match: 4. CDR3 length: 15 amino acids. CDR3 region: CASSIRQGHQETQYF. Written as DNA, the CDR3 is TGTGCCAGTAGTATCAGACAGGGCCACCAAGAGACCCAGTACTTC. Full variable domain (rest looked up from reference TRBV19 and TRBJ2-5): DGGITQSPKYLFRKEGQNVTLSCEQNLNHDAMYWYRQDPGQGLRLIYYSQIVNDFQKGDIAEGYSVSREKKESFPLTVTSAQKNPTAFYLCASSIRQGHQETQYFGPGTRLLVL.

For this clonotype: One end of the junction does not line up with germline, which may come from a read error. This chain links TRBV6-2 or TRBV6-3 with TRBJ2-1; 9 bases are shared with TRBD1. Germline V CDR1 and CDR2: MNHEY, SVGEGT. The CDR3 runs to 14 residues. In DNA form, the CDR3 reads TGTGTCAGCAGTTATCGGGGACAGGGTAATGAGCAGTTCTTC. Translating it yields CVSSYRGQGNEQFF.

The chain combines TRBV20-1 with TRBJ1-5; 10 nucleotides agree with TRBD1. V shed 5 bases, J shed 5 bases, and the junction held 9 bases outside the gene matches. In germline, CDR1 is DFQATT, CDR2 SNEGSKA (reference sequence). The CDR3 sequence is 15 residues long. CDR3 sequence reads: CSASQTGGGDQPQHF. The CDR3 DNA sequence: TGCAGTGCTTCCCAGACAGGGGGCGGTGATCAGCCCCAGCATTTT.

The chain couples TRBV6-5 to TRBJ1-2, with 7 bases matching TRBD1. With V trimmed by 6 bases and J by 3 bases, 4 bases remained unmatched. CDR1 MNHEY and CDR2 SVGAGI come from the germline V gene. The CDR3 runs to 13 residues. The chain's CDR3 is CASRNGQDYGYTF. CDR3 bases: TGTGCCAGCAGAAACGGACAGGACTATGGCTACACCTTC.

The table lists this clonotype with a few counts. This chain joins TRBV5-4 and TRBJ2-1; the match to TRBD2 covers 11 bases. Germline V gene data show CDR1 as SGHNT and CDR2 as YYREEE (reference sequence). The CDR3 length is 17 residues. V dropped 2 bases and J dropped 4; count of bases not matched to a gene: 8. The CDR3 sequence: CASSLVGSGRVYNEQFF. CDR3 nucleotides: TGTGCCAGCAGCTTAGTTGGTAGCGGGAGGGTATACAATGAGCAGTTCTTC.

In its sample, this clonotype was seen a few times. The chain carries TRBV19 and TRBJ2-7; a weak D match, TRBD1 (6 bases). Trimming took 5 bases from V and 3 from J, leaving 11 bases between them. Germline CDR1 reads LNHDA; CDR2 reads SQIVND (reference sequence). CDR3 size: 13 residues. CDR3 sequence: CASSGGTYYEQYF. The CDR3, as DNA: TGTGCCAGTAGTGGGGGCACCTACTACGAGCAGTACTTC. Together with reference TRBV19 and TRBJ2-7, the CDR3 gives the full variable domain: DGGITQSPKYLFRKEGQNVTLSCEQNLNHDAMYWYRQDPGQGLRLIYYSQIVNDFQKGDIAEGYSVSREKKESFPLTVTSAQKNPTAFYLCASSGGTYYEQYFGPGTRLTVT.

This clonotype was detected a few times. CDR3 protein: CASSPPDRGQQYF. In DNA, the CDR3 is TGTGCCAGCAGCCCCCCGGACAGGGGACAGCAGTACTTC. V is TRBV7-6 and J is TRBJ2-7; 9 bases are shared with TRBD1. CDR1 and CDR2 from the germline V gene are SGHVS and FNYEAQ. The CDR3 consists of 13 residues. The V gene end was trimmed by 5 bases and the J gene end by 8 bases; junction bases not matched to a gene: 7.

The gene calls are TRBV7-2 and TRBJ1-2; weak D call: TRBD1 (6 bases). V dropped 2 bases and J dropped 6 bases, with 13 bases sitting between them. Germline V lookup: CDR1 SGHTA, CDR2 FQGNSA. This CDR3 comprises 14 residues. The chain's CDR3 is CASSLSYGGDGYTF. The DNA of the CDR3 is TGTGCCAGCAGCTTATCATACGGGGGCGATGGCTACACCTTC.